The entry below gives a single T cell receptor (beta chain) sequence along with its context. Its antigen is unidentified. Trimming cost V 7 bases and J 0 bases, with 15 bases left between them. Germline V lookup: CDR1 MGHDK, CDR2 SYGVNS. The CDR3 consists of 16 residues. The record originates from a study of cytomegalovirus exposure and HLA in healthy donors. Study background: The same platform as the roughly 670 first-cohort repertoires was used for the 120 validation repertoires, a later analysis reported.

Sequenced by immunoSEQ multiplex PCR; TCRdb stores in-frame clones only, minus some. The sample yields 150,000 to 200,000 clones, roughly 89% seen once. Study observations and caveats: Subsequent analysis showed first-cohort TCR clusters tending to co-occur in 120 validation repertoires.

The rearrangement links TRBV25-1 to TRBJ2-2; D is unclear. This TCR was recovered from a woman aged 25 to 39 in good health and CMV-seronegative. Sequenced: PBMCs. CDR3 region: CASNPNEATNTGELFF. DNA of the CDR3: TGTGCCAGCAACCCGAATGAGGCTACGAACACCGGGGAGCTGTTTTTT.